These T cell receptor beta chains were read from a single sample in a study of shared clonotypes between healthy human individuals. Assay: immunoSEQ multiplex PCR; the TCRdb copy retains only in-frame clones and omits some. The sample lists just over 2,000,000 clones, 85% to 95% occurring once. Sequencing was carried out using naive CD4+ T cells sorted from blood. These TCRs come from a man aged 18-30 years in good health. Both conserved end residues are part of each CDR3. The D gene is left open where the match is weak. A row's size may be missing; if present it is once, few, many or a size class.

>.|TRBJ2-7|TRBD1|TRBV2
CASLRDRGNYEQYF
TGTGCCAGCCTGAGGGACAGGGGAAACTACGAGCAGTACTTC
>once|TRBJ1-5|.|TRBV27
CASSFRGGMNQPQHF
TGTGCCAGCAGTTTTAGGGGAGGAATGAATCAGCCCCAGCATTTT
>once|TRBJ2-6|TRBD1|TRBV2
CASSPWTGGLSGANVLTF
TGTGCCAGCAGTCCCTGGACAGGAGGCCTCTCTGGGGCCAACGTCCTGACTTTC
>.|TRBJ2-7|.|TRBV6-5
CASSYSNESEQYF
TGTGCCAGCAGTTACTCGAATGAAAGCGAGCAGTACTTC
>.|TRBJ2-1|.|TRBV5-1
CASSLGSFNEQFF
TGCGCCAGCAGCTTGGGCAGCTTCAATGAGCAGTTCTTC
>.|TRBJ1-5|TRBD1|TRBV5-1
CASKLTGSGNQPQHF
TGCGCCAGCAAGCTGACAGGGTCGGGCAATCAGCCCCAGCATTTT
>.|TRBJ2-7|.|TRBV5-1
CASSEPSYEQYF
TGCGCCAGCAGCGAACCCTCCTACGAGCAGTACTTC
>.|TRBJ2-7|TRBD1|TRBV6-7
CASTPQWDRAKIFYEQYF
TGTGCCAGCACCCCACAGTGGGACAGGGCAAAAATTTTTTACGAGCAGTACTTC
>.|TRBJ2-5|.|TRBV7-8
CASSPRGRAQGGETQYF
TGTGCCAGCAGCCCCCGCGGGCGGGCACAGGGAGGGGAGACCCAGTACTTC
>.|TRBJ2-2|TRBD2|TRBV6-6
CASELAGAGGELFF
TGTGCCAGTGAACTAGCGGGAGCTGGCGGGGAGCTGTTTTTT
>.|TRBJ1-5|.|TRBV12-5
CASGLGGSSPQHF
TGTGCTAGTGGTTTGGGGGGGTCCTCGCCCCAGCATTTT
>.|TRBJ2-3|.|TRBV9
CASSFEGGRTDTQYF
TGTGCCAGCAGCTTTGAGGGAGGTAGGACAGATACGCAGTATTTT
>.|TRBJ1-3|.|TRBV30
CAWSIGDSGNTIYF
TGTGCCTGGAGTATCGGAGATTCTGGAAACACCATATATTTT
>.|TRBJ1-3|.|TRBV7-9
CASSLEGYSGNTIYF
TGTGCCAGCAGCTTGGAAGGGTACTCTGGAAACACCATATATTTT
>.|TRBJ1-6|TRBD1|TRBV6-5
CASSLSRDSWPLHF
TGTGCCAGCAGCCTCAGCCGGGACAGTTGGCCCCTCCACTTT
>.|TRBJ2-7|.|TRBV7-7
CASSLYFGVEYEQYF
TGTGCTAGCAGCTTATATTTTGGGGTCGAGTACGAGCAGTACTTC
>.|TRBJ1-2|TRBD1|TRBV2
CASSERDRGPYGYTF
TGTGCCAGCAGTGAAAGGGACAGGGGACCCTATGGCTACACCTTC
>.|TRBJ2-5|TRBD1|TRBV5-4
CASSLADRGQETQYF
TGTGCCAGCAGCTTGGCGGACAGGGGACAGGAGACCCAGTACTTC
>.|TRBJ2-5|TRBD1|TRBV18
CASSLKPGQGQETQYF
TGTGCCAGCTCACTAAAACCGGGACAGGGGCAAGAGACCCAGTACTTC